This T cell receptor beta chain was sequenced during a study of blood T cell repertoires in COVID-19. Across the whole study: Material from acute and convalescent COVID-19 was sourced from the United States, Italy and Spain. Sources were T cells, B-cell-depleted T cells, or PBMCs; the material itself was cDNA or gDNA.

Source study methods: Counts of nucleated cells, estimated from reference gene primer amplification, were obtained. Sequencing was performed with immunoSEQ multiplex PCR; in TCRdb, only in-frame clones are kept and a portion is missing. D and trimming were read from the DNA, whereas the V and J calls and clone size are those reported in that table. The sample includes about 60,000 clones, 80% to 90% of them seen just once. The germline V gene has CDR1 SGHDT and CDR2 YYEEEE. With V trimmed by 7 bases and J by 4 bases, 5 bases remained unmatched. This CDR3 has 13 amino acids. The V call is TRBV5-6, the J call TRBJ2-1; 7 bases fit TRBD2. Sequenced sample: peripheral blood. The clonotype comes from a human donor with active COVID-19. The donor label of this sample is uncertain. The CDR3 is CASGRELYNEQFF. The CDR3 DNA reads TGTGCCAGCGGGAGGGAGCTTTACAATGAGCAGTTCTTC.